This T cell receptor beta chain derives from a study of monozygotic twins with inflammatory bowel disease. CDR3 length: 14 amino acids. The germline V gene has CDR1 SEHNR and CDR2 FQNEAQ (reference sequence). After re-calling the 5' RACE reads, TCRdb lists one entry per CDR3 protein, DNA absent. This table holds around 150,000 distinct CDR3 sequences. This TCR was sampled from a human donor with ulcerative colitis or Crohn's disease, or a healthy co-twin of an affected twin (not recorded which). This rearrangement joins TRBV7-9 to TRBJ1-2; TCRdb names TRBD1, which stays unverified in the absence of DNA. Sequenced: blood. The CDR3 is CASSSGQVHYGYTF. Complete variable domain (other parts from reference TRBV7-9 and TRBJ1-2): DTGVSQNPRHKITKRGQNVTFRCDPISEHNRLYWYRQTLGQGPEFLTYFQNEAQLEKSRLLSDRFSAERPKGSFSTLEIQRTEQGDSAMYLCASSSGQVHYGYTFGSGTRLTVV.